This TCR beta chain was identified in a study of blood T cell repertoires in COVID-19. Study-level background: Sites across the United States, Italy and Spain contributed samples from acute and convalescent COVID-19. T cells, B-cell-depleted T cells, or PBMCs supplied cDNA or gDNA.

As processed by the authors: Amplified reference gene primers provided the basis for estimating nucleated cell counts. Data came from immunoSEQ multiplex PCR; TCRdb stores just in-frame clones and leaves some out. D and trimming come from the DNA, and the V and J calls and clone size come from that table. The sample carries over 130,000 clones, 85% recorded once. The CDR3 consists of 19 residues. CDR1 and CDR2 (germline): ENHRY, SYGVKD. V lost 4 bases to trimming and J lost 0 bases; unmatched junction nucleotides: 12. The V gene is TRBV10-3, the J gene TRBJ2-3; TRBD2 matches 11 bases. The clonotype originates from a man in his fifties with acute or convalescent COVID-19. The sequenced sample consisted of peripheral blood. This CDR3 is CAISVLGLAEVTSTDTQYF. The CDR3 DNA reads as TGTGCCATCAGTGTATTGGGACTAGCGGAGGTTACTAGCACAGATACGCAGTATTTT.